This T cell receptor (beta chain) derives from a study of blood T cell repertoires in COVID-19. Living in about two dozen US areas, the participants were between about 18 and 95 years of age. Original handling: The authors estimated nucleated cell counts from reference gene primer amplification. Libraries were prepared by immunoSEQ multiplex PCR; TCRdb keeps only in-frame clonotypes and omits some of them. That table gives V, J and clone size, and the DNA gave D and trimming. The profile shows around 240,000 clones, roughly 88% of them singletons. The receptor was derived from a woman between 50 and 59 years old who had recovered from COVID-19. Sequenced sample: PBMCs or T cells enriched from blood (not recorded which).

The CDR3 protein is CASSLGTGKETQYF. The CDR3 coding sequence is TGCGCCAGCAGCTTGGGGACGGGGAAAGAGACCCAGTACTTC. This chain joins TRBV5-1 and TRBJ2-5, with TRBD2 as a possible D gene (5 bases). Per germline, CDR1 SGHRS and CDR2 YFSETQ. With 0 bases removed from V and 3 bases from J, the gap between germline ends came to 9 bases. The CDR3 is 14 residues long.